The 14 T cell receptor beta chains below were found in one sample sequenced in a study of OX40 agonist ivuxolimab in advanced cancers. Generated by immunoSEQ multiplex PCR, the TCRdb table keeps only in-frame clones and is missing some. The sample yields over 95,000 clones, roughly 95% seen once. Here the sequenced sample was CD4+ or CD8+ T cells sorted from blood, taken in a trial of the OX40 agonist ivuxolimab. These receptors came from an adult with an advanced solid tumor such as melanoma, head and neck, liver or kidney cancer.

DNA for the CDR3: TGTGCCAGCAGTTACTCGTTGACGGCGGATCAGCCCCAGCATTTT. Translation gives CASSYSLTADQPQHF. The chain employs TRBV6-5 and TRBJ1-5; unclear D gene. CDR3 length: 15 residues. The V gene's germline CDR1 is MNHEY and CDR2 SVGAGI. The V end lost 0 bases, the J end lost 5 bases, and 11 bases lay between the germline ends.

The chain carries TRBV28 and TRBJ1-3; 9 bases map to TRBD1. Germline V CDR1 and CDR2: MDHEN, SYDVKM. CDR3 length: 15 residues. The junction had 2 bases not matched to a gene; V was cut back by 5 bases and J by 0 bases. CDR3 loop: CASSLTGGSGNTIYF. CDR3 bases: TGTGCCAGCAGTCTGACAGGGGGCTCTGGAAACACCATATATTTT.

The V gene is TRBV9, the J gene TRBJ2-3; 7 nucleotides match TRBD1. The CDR3 totals 14 residues. V was pared by 3 bases and J by 4 bases, with 5 bases of the junction left unmatched. The germline gives CDR1 SGDLS, CDR2 YYNGEE. CDR3 loop: CASSDRGSSDTQYF. CDR3 coding DNA: TGTGCCAGCAGCGACAGGGGCTCCTCAGATACGCAGTATTTT.

CDR3 in DNA: TGTGCCAGCAGCGTAGAACTAGATGGGTCCGCCTACAATGAGCAGTTCTTC. This gives the protein CASSVELDGSAYNEQFF. V and J are TRBV9 and TRBJ2-1; TRBD2 might be the D (5 bases). Germline values: CDR1 SGDLS, CDR2 YYNGEE. The CDR3 is 17 amino acids. The V and J ends lost 0 bases and 2 bases respectively, with 15 bases between them. The whole variable domain, remainder taken from reference TRBV9 and TRBJ2-1, is DSGVTQTPKHLITATGQRVTLRCSPRSGDLSVYWYQQSLDQGLQFLIQYYNGEERAKGNILERFSAQQFPDLHSELNLSSLELGDSALYFCASSVELDGSAYNEQFFGPGTRLTVL.

This chain uses TRBV4-1 with TRBJ2-1, with 11 nucleotides matching TRBD2. The CDR3 has 15 residues. J lost 6 bases, V lost 3 bases, and 4 bases had no gene match. Germline CDR1 MGHRA, CDR2 YSYEKL. The CDR3 loop reads CASSQLAGGVNEQFF. The CDR3 nucleotides read TGCGCCAGCAGCCAGTTAGCGGGAGGGGTCAATGAGCAGTTCTTC.

V usage is TRBV18 and J usage is TRBJ2-1; no firm D call. Germline lookup yields CDR1 KGHSH and CDR2 LQKENI. Deletions cut 2 bases from V and 8 bases from J, with 16 bases between. This CDR3 has 15 residues. DNA for the CDR3: TGTGCCAGCTCACCAGTTGGATCCCTCTGGGATGAGCAGTTCTTC. This translates into CASSPVGSLWDEQFF. Full variable domain (missing parts from reference TRBV18 and TRBJ2-1): NAGVMQNPRHLVRRRGQEARLRCSPMKGHSHVYWYRQLPEEGLKFMVYLQKENIIDESGMPKERFSAEFPKEGPSILRIQQVVRGDSAAYFCASSPVGSLWDEQFFGPGTRLTVL.

The V call is TRBV5-5, the J call TRBJ2-1; D not certain. The germline CDR1 and CDR2 sequences are SGHKS and YYEKEE (reference sequence). The V and J ends lost 2 bases and 4 bases respectively, with 4 bases between them. The CDR3 is made up of 12 amino acids. CDR3 region: CASSFYYNEQFF. DNA for the CDR3: TGTGCCAGCAGCTTCTATTACAATGAGCAGTTCTTC.

The chain recombines TRBV29-1 with TRBJ2-5; TRBD2 agrees at 7 bases. Germline CDR1 SQVTM, CDR2 ANQGSEA. The CDR3 contains 15 residues. The V gene end was trimmed by 1 base and the J gene end by 3 bases; junction bases not matched to a gene: 8. This CDR3 reads CSVEVQGAGKETQYF. CDR3 nucleotide sequence: TGCAGCGTTGAAGTCCAGGGAGCGGGGAAAGAGACCCAGTACTTC. The whole variable domain, remainder taken from reference TRBV29-1 and TRBJ2-5, is SAVISQKPSRDICQRGTSLTIQCQVDSQVTMMFWYRQQPGQSLTLIATANQGSEATYESGFVIDKFPISRPNLTFSTLTVSNMSPEDSSIYLCSVEVQGAGKETQYFGPGTRLLVL.

V and J are TRBV6-1 and TRBJ2-2; D unclear. This CDR3 has 14 amino acids. The germline V and J ends were trimmed by 1 base and 2 bases, with 5 bases remaining between them. Germline V gives CDR1 MNHNS, CDR2 SASEGT. The CDR3 is CASSEGGNTGELFF. For the CDR3, the DNA is TGTGCCAGCAGTGAAGGGGGTAACACCGGGGAGCTGTTTTTT.

The rearrangement joins TRBV10-1 to TRBJ2-5; D perhaps matches TRBD1 (6 bases). The V end lost 10 bases, the J end lost 1 base, and 10 bases lay between the germline ends. The CDR3 sequence is 12 residues long. Looked up from germline, CDR1 is WNHNN and CDR2 is SYGVQD (reference sequence). In DNA form, the CDR3 reads TGCGCCACCAAACAGGGCCAAGAGACCCAGTACTTC. Amino acid sequence: CATKQGQETQYF.

The gene calls are TRBV4-1 and TRBJ1-5; no reliable D call. Trimming took off 1 base at V and 3 bases at J, with 13 bases between the two ends. The CDR3 totals 16 residues. The germline gives CDR1 MGHRA, CDR2 YSYEKL. In DNA, the CDR3 is TGCGCCAGCAGCCAAGGGTTAGGTAGGTCCAATCAGCCCCAGCATTTT. Translation: CASSQGLGRSNQPQHF.

J is TRBJ2-2 and V is TRBV6-5; D remains ambiguous. The germline V gene encodes CDR1 MNHEY and CDR2 SVGAGI. The CDR3 covers 13 residues. Trimming shortened V by 6 bases and J by 3 bases, and 8 bases separated the two germline ends. The CDR3 is CASSPQDTGELFF. The CDR3 nucleotides read TGTGCCAGCAGCCCCCAGGACACCGGGGAGCTGTTTTTT.

This chain joins TRBV7-3 and TRBJ2-2, with 10 bases fitting TRBD1. V gave up 5 bases and J gave up 1 base; unmatched junction bases: 7. The germline V gene encodes CDR1 SGHTA and CDR2 FQGTGA. The CDR3 extends over 17 amino acids. The CDR3 here is CASSPTGGYRNTGELFF. The DNA for the CDR3 is TGTGCCAGCAGCCCGACAGGGGGCTATAGGAACACCGGGGAGCTGTTTTTT.

The chain links TRBV7-9 to TRBJ2-5; 12 bases align to TRBD2. The CDR3 runs 15 residues. Germline assignment: CDR1 SEHNR and CDR2 FQNEAQ (reference sequence). The V segment lost 4 bases and the J segment 7 bases; nucleotides outside the gene matches: 7. CDR3 in amino acids: CASSSPGLAGGTQYF. In DNA form, the CDR3 reads TGTGCCAGCAGCTCACCGGGACTAGCGGGTGGGACCCAGTACTTC.